The rows below give T cell receptor beta chains drawn from one sample of a study of PD-L1 blockade in urothelial cancer. This table comes from immunoSEQ multiplex PCR, and its TCRdb copy is limited to in-frame clones, with some not included. In the table there are about 52,000 clones, more than 80% of which are singletons. The starting material was PBMCs, obtained around atezolizumab (anti-PD-L1) treatment. The receptors were gathered from a man over 45 with urothelial cancer. CDR3s include the opening cysteine and the closing phenylalanine or tryptophan. D genes are given only for firm matches. Clone size appears in some rows only: once, few, many, or a class for an expanded clone.

size: NA
V: TRBV9
D: TRBD1
J: TRBJ1-2
DNA: TGTGCCAGCAGCGTAGGAGCCGTGGGACAGGGGCGCTATGGCTACACCTTC
CDR3: CASSVGAVGQGRYGYTF

size: NA
V: TRBV19
D: TRBD1
J: TRBJ1-5
DNA: TGTGCCAGTAGGGGGGACAGGGTTCAGCCCCAGCATTTT
CDR3: CASRGDRVQPQHF

size: NA
V: TRBV6-1
D: NA
J: TRBJ2-7
DNA: TGTGCCAGCAGTGAACCTACAGCCTCCTACGAGCAGTACTTC
CDR3: CASSEPTASYEQYF

size: NA
V: TRBV5-4
D: NA
J: TRBJ1-5
DNA: TGTGCCAGCAGCTTCGGGGGGATTAGTCAGCCCCAGCATTTT
CDR3: CASSFGGISQPQHF

size: NA
V: TRBV27
D: NA
J: TRBJ2-7
DNA: TGTGCCAGCAGTCCCAGGGGTCGGACACTTACCTCCTACGAGCAGTACTTC
CDR3: CASSPRGRTLTSYEQYF

size: NA
V: TRBV2
D: TRBD2
J: TRBJ2-3
DNA: TGTGCCAGCAGTGAATCGGCGGGAGGTAGGGATACGCAGTATTTT
CDR3: CASSESAGGRDTQYF

size: medium-sized
V: TRBV9
D: NA
J: TRBJ2-7
DNA: TGTGCCAGCAGCGTAGGGTCCAGGGTGGACGAGCAGTACTTC
CDR3: CASSVGSRVDEQYF

size: few
V: TRBV19
D: NA
J: TRBJ1-2
DNA: TGTGCCAGTAGTAAGAGCCAGGGGAACTATGGCTACACCTTC
CDR3: CASSKSQGNYGYTF

size: NA
V: TRBV25-1
D: NA
J: TRBJ2-1
DNA: TGTGCCACAGGCCTTTTAAGTGAGCAGTTCTTC
CDR3: CATGLLSEQFF

size: NA
V: TRBV9
D: NA
J: TRBJ2-2
DNA: TGTGCCAGCAGCGCACGCCAGGGGGGCCCCCCCGGGGAGCTGTTTTTT
CDR3: CASSARQGGPPGELFF

size: NA
V: TRBV7-9
D: NA
J: TRBJ2-7
DNA: TGTGCCAGCAGCTTAGTCATAACGGGAAGCTCCTACGAGCAGTACTTC
CDR3: CASSLVITGSSYEQYF

size: NA
V: TRBV2
D: NA
J: TRBJ1-3
DNA: TGTGCCAGCAGTGGAGGGGCAGGGCCGGGGGGTGGAAACACCATATATTTT
CDR3: CASSGGAGPGGGNTIYF

size: NA
V: TRBV6-5
D: NA
J: TRBJ2-7
DNA: TGTGCCAGCAGTTACTCCGACAGGATCTCCTACGAGCAGTACTTC
CDR3: CASSYSDRISYEQYF

size: NA
V: TRBV2
D: TRBD2
J: TRBJ2-7
DNA: TGTGCCATCAAACTAGCGGTTTACTCCTACGAGCAGTACTTC
CDR3: CAIKLAVYSYEQYF

size: NA
V: TRBV2
D: TRBD1
J: TRBJ1-4
DNA: TGTGCCAGCAGTGCAGGGGGCGGTGAAAAACTGTTTTTT
CDR3: CASSAGGGEKLFF

size: few
V: TRBV27
D: TRBD2
J: TRBJ2-7
DNA: TGTGCCAGCACCCGGGCCGGGACTAGCTACGAGCAGTACTTC
CDR3: CASTRAGTSYEQYF